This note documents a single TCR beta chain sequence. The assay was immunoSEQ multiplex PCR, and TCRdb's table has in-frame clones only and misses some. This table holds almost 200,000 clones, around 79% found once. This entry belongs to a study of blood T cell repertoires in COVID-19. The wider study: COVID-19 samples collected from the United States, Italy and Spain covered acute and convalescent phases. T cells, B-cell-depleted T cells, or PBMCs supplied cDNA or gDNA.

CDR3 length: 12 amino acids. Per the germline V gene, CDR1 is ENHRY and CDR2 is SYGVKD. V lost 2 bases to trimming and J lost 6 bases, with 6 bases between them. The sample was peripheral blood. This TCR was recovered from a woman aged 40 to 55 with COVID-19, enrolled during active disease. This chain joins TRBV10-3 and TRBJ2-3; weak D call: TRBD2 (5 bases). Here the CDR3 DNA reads TGTGCCATCAGTGAGGGGGAGGATACGCAGTATTTT. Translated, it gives CAISEGEDTQYF.